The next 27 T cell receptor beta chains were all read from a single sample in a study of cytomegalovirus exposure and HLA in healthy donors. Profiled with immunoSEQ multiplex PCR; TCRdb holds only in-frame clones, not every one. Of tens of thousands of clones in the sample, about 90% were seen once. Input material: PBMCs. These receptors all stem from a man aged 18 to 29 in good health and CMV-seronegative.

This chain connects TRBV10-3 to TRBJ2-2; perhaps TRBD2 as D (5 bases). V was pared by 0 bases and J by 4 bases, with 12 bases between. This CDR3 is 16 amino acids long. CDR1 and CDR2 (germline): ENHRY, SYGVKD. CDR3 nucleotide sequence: TGTGCCATCAGTGAGTCGGACCGCCGGGGCACCGGGGAGCTGTTTTTT. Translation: CAISESDRRGTGELFF.

For the CDR3, the DNA is TGTGCCAGCAGTCCTACTAGCGGTTGGGGGGAAGAGACCCAGTACTTC. Amino acids: CASSPTSGWGEETQYF. The chain joins TRBV28 to TRBJ2-5, with TRBD2 matching 8 bases. From germline, CDR1 is MDHEN and CDR2 SYDVKM. V shed 5 bases, J shed 3 bases, and the junction held 11 bases outside the gene matches. The CDR3 consists of 16 residues.

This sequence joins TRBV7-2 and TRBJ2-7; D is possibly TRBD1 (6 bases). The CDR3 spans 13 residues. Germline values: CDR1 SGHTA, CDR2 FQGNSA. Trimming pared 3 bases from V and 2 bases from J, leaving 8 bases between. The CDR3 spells CASSFNRAYEQYF. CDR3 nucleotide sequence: TGTGCCAGCAGCTTTAACAGGGCCTACGAGCAGTACTTC.

The chain's CDR3 is CASSQERQNNQPQHF. As DNA, the CDR3 is TGCGCCAGCAGCCAAGAGCGACAGAACAATCAGCCCCAGCATTTT. This chain joins TRBV4-3 and TRBJ1-5; D may be TRBD1 (5 bases). Germline V gives CDR1 LGHNA, CDR2 YSLEER. The CDR3 totals 15 residues. The germline V and J ends were trimmed by 0 bases and 3 bases, with 9 bases remaining between them.

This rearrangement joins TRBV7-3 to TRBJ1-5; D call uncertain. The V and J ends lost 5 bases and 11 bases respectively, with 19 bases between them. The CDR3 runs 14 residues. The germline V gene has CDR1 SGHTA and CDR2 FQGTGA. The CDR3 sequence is CASSLEAFLLAQHF. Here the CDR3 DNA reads TGTGCCAGCAGCCTCGAAGCTTTCCTGCTGGCCCAGCATTTT. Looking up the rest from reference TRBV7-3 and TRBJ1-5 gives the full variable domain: GAGVSQTPSNKVTEKGKYVELRCDPISGHTALYWYRQSLGQGPEFLIYFQGTGAADDSGLPNDRFFAVRPEGSVSTLKIQRTERGDSAVYLCASSLEAFLLAQHFGDGTRLSIL.

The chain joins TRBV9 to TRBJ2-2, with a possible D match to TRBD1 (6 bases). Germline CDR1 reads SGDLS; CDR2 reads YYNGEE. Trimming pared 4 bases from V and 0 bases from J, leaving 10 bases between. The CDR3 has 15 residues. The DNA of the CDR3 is TGTGCCAGCAGCCTTGACAGGACGAACACCGGGGAGCTGTTTTTT. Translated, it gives CASSLDRTNTGELFF.

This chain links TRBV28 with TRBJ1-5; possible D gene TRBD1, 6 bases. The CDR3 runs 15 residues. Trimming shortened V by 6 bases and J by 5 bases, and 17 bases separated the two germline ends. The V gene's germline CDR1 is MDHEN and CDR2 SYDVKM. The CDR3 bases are TGTGCCAGCAGCCGGGCCGGGACAAGGCATCAGCCCCAGCATTTT. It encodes CASSRAGTRHQPQHF.

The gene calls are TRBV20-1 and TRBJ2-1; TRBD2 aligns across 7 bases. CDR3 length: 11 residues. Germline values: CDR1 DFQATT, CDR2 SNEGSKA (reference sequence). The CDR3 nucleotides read TGCAGCGGGAGGAGTTACAATGAGCAGTTCTTC. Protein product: CSGRSYNEQFF.

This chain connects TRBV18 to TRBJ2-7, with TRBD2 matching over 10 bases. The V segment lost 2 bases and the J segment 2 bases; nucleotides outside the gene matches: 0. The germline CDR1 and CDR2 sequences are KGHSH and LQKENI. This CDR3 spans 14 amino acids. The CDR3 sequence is CASSPTSGTYEQYF. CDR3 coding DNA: TGTGCCAGCTCACCAACTAGCGGGACCTACGAGCAGTACTTC.

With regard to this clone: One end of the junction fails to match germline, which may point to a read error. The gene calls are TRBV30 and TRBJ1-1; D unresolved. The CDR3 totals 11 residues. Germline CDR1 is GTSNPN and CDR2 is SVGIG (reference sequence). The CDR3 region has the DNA TGTGCCTGGAGGGGCATACGTGGGAGGGTCTTT. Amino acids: CAWRGIRGRVF.

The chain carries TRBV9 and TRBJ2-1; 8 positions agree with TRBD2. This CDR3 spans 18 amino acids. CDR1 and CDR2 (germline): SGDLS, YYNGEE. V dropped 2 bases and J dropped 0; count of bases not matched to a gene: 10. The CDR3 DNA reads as TGTGCCAGCAGCGTGCCTAGCGGGTCTCTGAGCTCCTACAATGAGCAGTTCTTC. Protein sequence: CASSVPSGSLSSYNEQFF.

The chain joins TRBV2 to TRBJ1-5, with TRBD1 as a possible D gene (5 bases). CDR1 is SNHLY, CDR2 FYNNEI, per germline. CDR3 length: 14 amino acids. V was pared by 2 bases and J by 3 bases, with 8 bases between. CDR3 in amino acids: CASSEQGFNQPQHF. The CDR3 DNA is TGTGCCAGCAGTGAACAGGGTTTCAATCAGCCCCAGCATTTT.

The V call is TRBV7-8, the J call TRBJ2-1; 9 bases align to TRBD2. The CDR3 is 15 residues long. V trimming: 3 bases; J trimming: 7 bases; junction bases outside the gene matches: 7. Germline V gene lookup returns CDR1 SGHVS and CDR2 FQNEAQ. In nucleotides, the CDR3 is TGTGCCAGCAGCTTCCGACTAGCGGCCCAGAATGAGCAGTTCTTC. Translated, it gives CASSFRLAAQNEQFF.

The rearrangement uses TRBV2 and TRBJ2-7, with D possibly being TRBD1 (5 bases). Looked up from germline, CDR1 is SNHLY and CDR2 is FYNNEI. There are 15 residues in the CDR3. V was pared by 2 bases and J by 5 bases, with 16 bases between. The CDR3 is CASSESGRVVDEQYF. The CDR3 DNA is TGTGCCAGCAGTGAATCTGGCAGGGTGGTCGACGAGCAGTACTTC. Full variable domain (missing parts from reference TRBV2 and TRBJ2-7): EPEVTQTPSHQVTQMGQEVILRCVPISNHLYFYWYRQILGQKVEFLVSFYNNEISEKSEIFDDQFSVERPDGSNFTLKIRSTKLEDSAMYFCASSESGRVVDEQYFGPGTRLTVT.

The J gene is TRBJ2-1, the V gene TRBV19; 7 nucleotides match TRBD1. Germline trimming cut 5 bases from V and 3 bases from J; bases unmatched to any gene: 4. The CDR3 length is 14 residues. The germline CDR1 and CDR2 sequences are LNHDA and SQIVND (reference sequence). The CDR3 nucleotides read TGTGCCAGTAGTCCCGGACAGGTCTACAATGAGCAGTTCTTC. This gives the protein CASSPGQVYNEQFF.

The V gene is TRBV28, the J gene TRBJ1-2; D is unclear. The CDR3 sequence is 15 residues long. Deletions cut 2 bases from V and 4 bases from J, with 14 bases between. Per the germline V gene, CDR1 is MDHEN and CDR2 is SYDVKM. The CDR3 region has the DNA TGTGCCAGCAGTTTAAGAGGCCGTGGAAGCTATGGCTACACCTTC. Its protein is CASSLRGRGSYGYTF.

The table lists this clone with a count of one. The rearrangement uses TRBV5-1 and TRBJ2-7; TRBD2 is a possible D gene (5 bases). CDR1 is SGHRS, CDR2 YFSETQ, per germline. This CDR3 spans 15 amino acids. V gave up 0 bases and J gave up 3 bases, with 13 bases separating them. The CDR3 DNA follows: TGCGCCAGCAGCTTGGCCCGGGAAAGAGTCTACGAGCAGTACTTC. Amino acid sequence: CASSLARERVYEQYF.

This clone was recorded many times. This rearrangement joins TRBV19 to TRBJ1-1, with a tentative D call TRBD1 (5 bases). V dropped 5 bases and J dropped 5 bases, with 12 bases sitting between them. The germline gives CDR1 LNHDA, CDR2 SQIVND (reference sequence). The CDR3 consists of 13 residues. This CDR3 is CASSPGLRTEAFF. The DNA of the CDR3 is TGTGCCAGTAGTCCAGGGTTGAGGACTGAAGCTTTCTTT. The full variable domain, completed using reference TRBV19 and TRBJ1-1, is DGGITQSPKYLFRKEGQNVTLSCEQNLNHDAMYWYRQDPGQGLRLIYYSQIVNDFQKGDIAEGYSVSREKKESFPLTVTSAQKNPTAFYLCASSPGLRTEAFFGQGTRLTVV.

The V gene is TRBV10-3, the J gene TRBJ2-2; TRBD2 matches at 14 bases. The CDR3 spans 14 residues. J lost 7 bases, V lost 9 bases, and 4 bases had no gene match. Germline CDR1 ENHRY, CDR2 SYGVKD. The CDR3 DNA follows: TGTGCCATGGGAGGACTAGCGGGAGGCGGGGAGCTGTTTTTT. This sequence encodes CAMGGLAGGGELFF.

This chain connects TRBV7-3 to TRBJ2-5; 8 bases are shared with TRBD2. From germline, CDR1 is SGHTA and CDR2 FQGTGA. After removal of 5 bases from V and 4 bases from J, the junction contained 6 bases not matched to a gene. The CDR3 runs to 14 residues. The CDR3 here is CASSPTGGRETQYF. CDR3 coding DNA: TGTGCCAGCAGCCCAACGGGGGGGAGAGAGACCCAGTACTTC. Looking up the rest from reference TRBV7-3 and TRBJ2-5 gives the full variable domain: GAGVSQTPSNKVTEKGKYVELRCDPISGHTALYWYRQSLGQGPEFLIYFQGTGAADDSGLPNDRFFAVRPEGSVSTLKIQRTERGDSAVYLCASSPTGGRETQYFGPGTRLLVL.

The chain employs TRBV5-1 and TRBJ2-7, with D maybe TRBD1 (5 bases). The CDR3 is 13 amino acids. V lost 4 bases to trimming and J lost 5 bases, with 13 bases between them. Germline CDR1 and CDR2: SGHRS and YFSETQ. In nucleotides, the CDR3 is TGCGCCAGCAGCCTCCCAGGGAAAGACGAGCAGTACTTC. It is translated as CASSLPGKDEQYF. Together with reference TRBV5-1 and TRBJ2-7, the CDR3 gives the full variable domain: KAGVTQTPRYLIKTRGQQVTLSCSPISGHRSVSWYQQTPGQGLQFLFEYFSETQRNKGNFPGRFSGRQFSNSRSEMNVSTLELGDSALYLCASSLPGKDEQYFGPGTRLTVT.

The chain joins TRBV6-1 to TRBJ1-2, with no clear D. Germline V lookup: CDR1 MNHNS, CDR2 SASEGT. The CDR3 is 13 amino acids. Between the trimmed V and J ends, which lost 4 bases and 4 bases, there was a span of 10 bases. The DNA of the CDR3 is TGTGCCAGCAGTGGTTCCGGCGGCTATGGCTACACCTTC. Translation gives CASSGSGGYGYTF.

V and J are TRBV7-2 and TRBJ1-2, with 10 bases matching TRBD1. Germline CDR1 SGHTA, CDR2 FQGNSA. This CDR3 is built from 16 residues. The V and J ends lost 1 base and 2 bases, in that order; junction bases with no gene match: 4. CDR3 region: CASSLGGTGDNYGYTF. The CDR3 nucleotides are TGTGCCAGCAGCTTAGGAGGGACAGGGGACAACTATGGCTACACCTTC.

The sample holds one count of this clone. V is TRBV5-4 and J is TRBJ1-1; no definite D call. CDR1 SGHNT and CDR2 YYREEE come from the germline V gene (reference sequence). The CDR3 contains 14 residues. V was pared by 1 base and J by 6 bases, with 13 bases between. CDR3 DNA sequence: TGTGCCAGCAGCTTGTTCGGTCGGAGGGCTGAAGCTTTCTTT. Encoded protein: CASSLFGRRAEAFF.

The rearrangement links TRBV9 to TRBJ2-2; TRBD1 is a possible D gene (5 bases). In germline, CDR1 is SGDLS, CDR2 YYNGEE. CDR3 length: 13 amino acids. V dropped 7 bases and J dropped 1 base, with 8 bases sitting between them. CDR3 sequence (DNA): TGTGCCAGCCCTACAGGGAACACCGGGGAGCTGTTTTTT. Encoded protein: CASPTGNTGELFF.

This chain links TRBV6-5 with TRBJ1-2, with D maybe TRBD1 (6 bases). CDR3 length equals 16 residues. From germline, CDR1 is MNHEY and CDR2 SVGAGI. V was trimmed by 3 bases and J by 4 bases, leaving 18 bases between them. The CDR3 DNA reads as TGTGCCAGCAGTTATACAACCAGGGGTCGGGCCTATGGCTACACCTTC. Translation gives CASSYTTRGRAYGYTF.

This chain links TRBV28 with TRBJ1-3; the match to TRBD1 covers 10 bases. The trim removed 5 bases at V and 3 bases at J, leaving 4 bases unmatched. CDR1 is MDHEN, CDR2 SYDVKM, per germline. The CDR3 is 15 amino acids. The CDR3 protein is CASSEDRGFGNTIYF. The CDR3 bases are TGTGCCAGCAGTGAGGACAGGGGGTTTGGAAACACCATATATTTT.